The 22 T cell receptor beta chains given below trace back to one sample, sequenced in a study of cytomegalovirus exposure and HLA in healthy donors. Primers included in the PCR were 60 Vbeta and 13 Jbeta primers. Assay: immunoSEQ multiplex PCR; the TCRdb copy retains only in-frame clones and omits some. Of around 100,000 clones detected, 79% appear once; the ten largest clones hold just under 3%. The source material was PBMCs. These receptors originate from a woman aged 18-35 years in good health and CMV-seropositive.

The J gene is TRBJ2-1, the V gene TRBV30; perhaps TRBD2 as D (6 bases). The V end lost 4 bases, the J end lost 3 bases, and 13 bases lay between the germline ends. CDR1 GTSNPN and CDR2 SVGIG come from the germline V gene (reference sequence). The CDR3 sequence is 14 residues long. The DNA for the CDR3 is TGTGCCTGGACTCTGCGGGAAGGCTACAATGAGCAGTTCTTC. Protein sequence: CAWTLREGYNEQFF. The full variable domain, completed using reference TRBV30 and TRBJ2-1, is SQTIHQWPATLVQPVGSPLSLECTVEGTSNPNLYWYRQAAGRGLQLLFYSVGIGQISSEVPQNLSASRPQDRQFILSSKKLLLSDSGFYLCAWTLREGYNEQFFGPGTRLTVL.

As for this clone: The junction differs from germline at one of its ends, possibly a read error. The chain uses TRBV7-7 and TRBJ2-1; maybe TRBD2 (5 bases). From germline, CDR1 is SSHAT and CDR2 FNYEAQ (reference sequence). The CDR3 is 17 amino acids. DNA of the CDR3: TGTGCTAGCAGCTTATCTAGCTGGCGGAGCTCCTACAATGAGCAGCTCTTC. This codes for CASSLSSWRSSYNEQLF. Looking up the rest from reference TRBV7-7 and TRBJ2-1 gives the full variable domain: GAGVSQSPRYKVTKRGQDVTLRCDPISSHATLYWYQQALGQGPEFLTYFNYEAQPDKSGLPSDRFSAERPEGSISTLTIQRTEQRDSAMYRCASSLSSWRSSYNEQLFGPGTRLTVL.

This chain links TRBV4-1 with TRBJ2-7, with TRBD1 matching 9 bases. With 2 bases clipped from V and 6 bases from J, the junction kept 5 bases outside the gene matches. This CDR3 is 14 amino acids long. Looked up from germline, CDR1 is MGHRA and CDR2 is YSYEKL. Here the CDR3 DNA reads TGCGCCAGCAGCCAACACGACAGGGGGATCGAGCAGTACTTC. Translation: CASSQHDRGIEQYF.

The chain recombines TRBV30 with TRBJ1-5; D unclear. This CDR3 is built from 15 residues. Per germline, CDR1 GTSNPN and CDR2 SVGIG (reference sequence). Deletions cut 1 base from V and 6 bases from J, with 16 bases between. The CDR3 DNA follows: TGTGCCTGGAGTGCGAGTAGGGAGGTGGGTCAGCCCCAGCATTTT. This codes for CAWSASREVGQPQHF.

The rearrangement joins TRBV6-5 to TRBJ2-1, with 10 bases aligning to TRBD2. The CDR3 runs 15 residues. Germline assignment: CDR1 MNHEY and CDR2 SVGAGI. Unmatched junction bases numbered 5, after V lost 6 bases and J lost 3 bases. The CDR3 sequence is CASRVIAGGYNEQFF. The CDR3 DNA is TGTGCCAGCAGGGTGATAGCGGGGGGCTACAATGAGCAGTTCTTC.

On this clone: The sample holds other DNA sequences that translate to the same CDR3. The chain carries TRBV4-1 and TRBJ2-2, with D perhaps matching TRBD1 (6 bases). The CDR3 has 16 amino acids. The germline V and J ends were trimmed by 0 bases and 4 bases, with 12 bases remaining between them. CDR1 MGHRA and CDR2 YSYEKL come from the germline V gene. Here the CDR3 reads CASSQEESRGTGELFF. The CDR3 bases are TGCGCCAGCAGCCAAGAGGAAAGCAGGGGCACCGGGGAGCTGTTTTTT.

The chain uses TRBV11-3 and TRBJ1-1; the D is unclear. V was shortened by 5 bases and J by 1 base, with 17 bases between the two germline ends. Germline V CDR1 and CDR2: SGHNT, YENEEA. There are 16 residues in the CDR3. The CDR3 region is CASSLGASHRNTEAFF. Written as DNA, the CDR3 is TGTGCCAGCAGCCTTGGAGCTTCTCATAGGAACACTGAAGCTTTCTTT.

J is TRBJ2-7 and V is TRBV30; 8 bases are shared with TRBD2. This CDR3 contains 12 residues. The trim removed 4 bases at V and 12 bases at J, leaving 11 bases unmatched. The germline gives CDR1 GTSNPN, CDR2 SVGIG (reference sequence). CDR3 region: CAWTRGGPLTYF. CDR3 sequence (DNA): TGTGCCTGGACCCGGGGGGGGCCGCTTACGTACTTC. The full variable domain, rest sourced from reference TRBV30 and TRBJ2-7, is SQTIHQWPATLVQPVGSPLSLECTVEGTSNPNLYWYRQAAGRGLQLLFYSVGIGQISSEVPQNLSASRPQDRQFILSSKKLLLSDSGFYLCAWTRGGPLTYFGPGTRLTVT.

The gene calls are TRBV9 and TRBJ1-1, with D unresolved. Trimming pared 2 bases from V and 4 bases from J, leaving 12 bases between. The CDR3 consists of 14 residues. The germline gives CDR1 SGDLS, CDR2 YYNGEE. The CDR3 DNA reads as TGTGCCAGCAGCGTTTCTTTGACGGGCACTGAAGCTTTCTTT. Its translation: CASSVSLTGTEAFF.

This chain connects TRBV11-2 to TRBJ2-5; the D gene is possibly TRBD2 (7 bases). The CDR3 has 15 residues. CDR1 is SGHAT and CDR2 is FQNNGV in the germline V gene. Trimming took 1 base from V and 7 from J, leaving 16 bases between them. CDR3 sequence (DNA): TGTGCCAGCAGCTTAGCGCAAGGGGAGGGGGGGACCCAGTACTTC. Protein: CASSLAQGEGGTQYF.

This sequence joins TRBV9 and TRBJ1-1; D is possibly TRBD1 (5 bases). CDR3 length: 14 residues. The germline CDR1 and CDR2 sequences are SGDLS and YYNGEE. V was clipped by 0 bases and J by 5 bases, with 11 bases between them. The CDR3 sequence: CASSVGGGRTEAFF. The CDR3 DNA sequence: TGTGCCAGCAGCGTAGGTGGGGGGAGGACTGAAGCTTTCTTT.

A note on this clone: This sample also contains other DNA sequences that code for the same CDR3. The chain carries TRBV6-5 and TRBJ1-4, with a tentative D call TRBD1 (5 bases). V shed 0 bases and J shed 8 bases, with 10 bases lying between them. Germline V CDR1 and CDR2: MNHEY, SVGAGI. There are 14 residues in the CDR3. CDR3 sequence: CASSYSPGGEKLFF. As DNA, the CDR3 is TGTGCCAGCAGTTACTCACCGGGGGGGGAAAAACTGTTTTTT.

This chain connects TRBV4-2 to TRBJ1-6; D unclear. The CDR3 has 16 residues. With 2 bases removed from V and 0 bases from J, the gap between germline ends came to 8 bases. CDR1 LGHNA and CDR2 YNFKEQ come from the germline V gene. In nucleotides, the CDR3 is TGTGCCAGCAGCCAAAATGAGGGCTCCTATAATTCACCCCTCCACTTT. This encodes CASSQNEGSYNSPLHF.

The chain carries TRBV19 and TRBJ1-2; D ambiguous. V was shortened by 1 base and J by 7 bases, with 7 bases between the two germline ends. This CDR3 contains 12 residues. Per germline, CDR1 LNHDA and CDR2 SQIVND (reference sequence). The CDR3, as DNA: TGTGCCAGTAGTATAGCCGGGATTGGCTACACCTTC. This gives the protein CASSIAGIGYTF.

As for this clone: An end of the junction differs from the germline gene, which may be a read error. The same CDR3 can be traced to other DNA sequences in this sample. The rearrangement links TRBV6-5 to TRBJ1-6; 7 nucleotides line up with TRBD1. CDR3 length equals 15 residues. Germline V gene lookup returns CDR1 MNHEY and CDR2 SVGAGI. The CDR3 loop reads CASSRRDSSNSPLHF. CDR3 sequence (DNA): TGTGCCAGCAGTCGCCGGGACAGTTCCAATTCGCCCCTCCACTTT.

The rearrangement joins TRBV7-8 to TRBJ1-2; D unresolved. Trimming left V 2 bases short and J 2 bases short, with 12 bases between. The CDR3 consists of 15 residues. Germline assignment: CDR1 SGHVS and CDR2 FQNEAQ. The CDR3 loop is CASSLMRFKNYGYTF. The CDR3, as DNA: TGTGCCAGCAGCTTAATGAGGTTTAAGAACTATGGCTACACCTTC.

The V call is TRBV11-3, the J call TRBJ1-1, with D possibly being TRBD1 (6 bases). This CDR3 comprises 13 residues. V was clipped by 2 bases and J by 4 bases, with 8 bases between them. CDR1 and CDR2 from the germline V gene are SGHNT and YENEEA. DNA for the CDR3: TGTGCCAGCAGCTTAAGGGGGAGCACTGAAGCTTTCTTT. Protein product: CASSLRGSTEAFF.

The chain links TRBV11-2 to TRBJ2-4; D might be TRBD2 (5 bases). The CDR3 runs 15 residues. Germline-derived CDR1 and CDR2 are SGHAT and FQNNGV. The germline V and J ends were trimmed by 2 bases and 0 bases, with 8 bases remaining between them. The CDR3 protein is CASSLMGVAKNIQYF. In DNA, the CDR3 is TGTGCCAGCAGCTTAATGGGAGTAGCCAAAAACATTCAGTACTTC.

The rearrangement uses TRBV7-9 and TRBJ2-7; no clear D. Trimming shortened V by 3 bases and J by 2 bases, and 14 bases separated the two germline ends. The CDR3 has 15 residues. In germline, CDR1 is SEHNR, CDR2 FQNEAQ (reference sequence). The CDR3 DNA sequence: TGTGCCAGCAGCTTTGCGGAGTCACTCACCTACGAGCAGTACTTC. It codes for CASSFAESLTYEQYF.

This chain uses TRBV5-1 with TRBJ1-3; D is perhaps TRBD1 (5 bases). Per germline, CDR1 SGHRS and CDR2 YFSETQ. The CDR3 is made up of 13 amino acids. V was shortened by 4 bases and J by 2 bases, with 7 bases between the two germline ends. The chain's CDR3 is CASSDRAGNTIYF. The DNA for the CDR3 is TGCGCCAGCAGCGACAGAGCTGGAAACACCATATATTTT.

The chain has TRBV5-5 and TRBJ2-5, with D unresolved. The germline V and J ends were trimmed by 0 bases and 4 bases, with 7 bases remaining between them. The CDR3 loop spans 13 amino acids. CDR1 and CDR2 (germline): SGHKS, YYEKEE (reference sequence). The CDR3: CASSLAIGETQYF. The CDR3, as DNA: TGTGCCAGCAGCTTGGCAATCGGAGAGACCCAGTACTTC.

This sequence joins TRBV4-1 and TRBJ2-5, with D perhaps TRBD1 (5 bases). The germline CDR1 and CDR2 sequences are MGHRA and YSYEKL. Trimming cost V 1 base and J 7 bases, with 10 bases left between them. The CDR3 contains 13 residues. The CDR3 sequence is CASSQVRVGTQYF. The CDR3 DNA follows: TGCGCCAGCAGCCAAGTCAGGGTGGGGACCCAGTACTTC.